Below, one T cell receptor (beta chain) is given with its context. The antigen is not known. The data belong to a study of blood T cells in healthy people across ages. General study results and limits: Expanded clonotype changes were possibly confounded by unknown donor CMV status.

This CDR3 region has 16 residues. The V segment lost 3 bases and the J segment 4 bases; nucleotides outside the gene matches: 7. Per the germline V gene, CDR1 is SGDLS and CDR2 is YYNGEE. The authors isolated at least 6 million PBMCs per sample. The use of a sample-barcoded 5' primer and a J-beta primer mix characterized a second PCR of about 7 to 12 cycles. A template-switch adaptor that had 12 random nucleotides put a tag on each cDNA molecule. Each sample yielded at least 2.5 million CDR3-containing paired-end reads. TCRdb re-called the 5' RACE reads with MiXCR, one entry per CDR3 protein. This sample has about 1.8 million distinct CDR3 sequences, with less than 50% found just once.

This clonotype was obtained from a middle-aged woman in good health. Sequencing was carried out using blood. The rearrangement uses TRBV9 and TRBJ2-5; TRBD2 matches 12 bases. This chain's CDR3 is CASSARLAGVPETQYF. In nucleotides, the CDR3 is TGTGCCAGCAGCGCGAGACTAGCGGGGGTTCCAGAGACCCAGTACTTC. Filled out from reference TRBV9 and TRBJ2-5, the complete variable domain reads DSGVTQTPKHLITATGQRVTLRCSPRSGDLSVYWYQQSLDQGLQFLIQYYNGEERAKGNILERFSAQQFPDLHSELNLSSLELGDSALYFCASSARLAGVPETQYFGPGTRLLVL.